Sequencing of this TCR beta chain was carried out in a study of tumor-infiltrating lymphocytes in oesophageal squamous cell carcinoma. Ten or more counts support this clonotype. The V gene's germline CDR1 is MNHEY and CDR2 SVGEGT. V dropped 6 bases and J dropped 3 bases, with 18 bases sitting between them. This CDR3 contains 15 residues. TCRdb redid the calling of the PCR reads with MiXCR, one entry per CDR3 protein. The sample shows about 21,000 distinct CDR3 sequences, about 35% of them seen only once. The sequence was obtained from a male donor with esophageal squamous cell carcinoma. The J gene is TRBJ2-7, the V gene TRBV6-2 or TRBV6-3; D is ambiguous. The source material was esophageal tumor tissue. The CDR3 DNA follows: TGTGCCAGCAGCCTGGCCACTCCAAGATACTACGAGCAGTACTTC. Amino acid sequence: CASSLATPRYYEQYF.